These T cell receptor beta chains were read from a single sample in a study of OX40 agonist ivuxolimab in advanced cancers. Data came from immunoSEQ multiplex PCR; TCRdb stores just in-frame clones and leaves some out. Of approximately 67,000 clones in the sample, 90% to 95% are singletons; the top ten hold around 2.2%. Sequenced here: CD4+ or CD8+ T cells sorted from blood, sampled in a trial of the OX40 agonist ivuxolimab. These receptors were collected from an adult with an advanced solid tumor such as melanoma, head and neck, liver or kidney cancer. CDR3s include the opening cysteine and the closing phenylalanine or tryptophan. The D gene is left open where the match is weak. A row's size may be missing; if present it is once, few, many or a size class.

TRBV6-5	TRBJ2-3	NA	NA	CASSMGGRGTDTQYF	TGTGCCAGCAGTATGGGGGGGCGGGGCACAGATACGCAGTATTTT
TRBV6-1	TRBJ1-2	NA	TRBD1	CASSPGQGEGGYTF	TGTGCCAGCAGCCCGGGACAGGGGGAAGGTGGCTACACCTTC
TRBV28	TRBJ2-3	once	NA	CASSLTGSKAPDTQYF	TGTGCCAGCAGTTTAACAGGGAGTAAGGCCCCAGATACGCAGTATTTT
TRBV29-1	TRBJ1-1	NA	NA	CSVEQGQDTEAFF	TGCAGCGTTGAGCAAGGTCAGGACACTGAAGCTTTCTTT
TRBV28	TRBJ2-1	NA	NA	CASSAGDASSYNEQFF	TGTGCCAGCAGCGCGGGCGACGCCAGCTCCTACAATGAGCAGTTCTTC
TRBV18	TRBJ1-2	once	NA	CASSQYTNYGYTF	TGTGCCAGCTCACAGTACACTAACTATGGCTACACCTTC
TRBV5-1	TRBJ2-2	NA	NA	CASSPEWGPGELFF	TGCGCCAGCAGCCCGGAGTGGGGGCCCGGGGAGCTGTTTTTT
TRBV7-9	TRBJ1-3	NA	NA	CASSSQGYRNTIYF	TGTGCCAGCAGCTCCCAGGGGTATAGAAACACCATATATTTT
TRBV18	TRBJ2-1	NA	TRBD2	CASSPTEGLADEQFF	TGTGCCAGCTCTCCTACCGAGGGACTAGCGGATGAGCAGTTCTTC
TRBV7-3	TRBJ2-2	NA	NA	CATGAGPNTGELFF	TGTGCCACTGGAGCGGGCCCGAACACCGGGGAGCTGTTTTTT
TRBV5-1	TRBJ2-3	once	NA	CASRFSGDTDTQYF	TGCGCCAGCAGATTCTCAGGGGACACAGATACGCAGTATTTT
TRBV27	TRBJ2-7	NA	TRBD1	CASSPFFTGGTYEQYF	TGTGCCAGCAGCCCCTTTTTTACAGGGGGGACCTACGAGCAGTACTTC
TRBV28	TRBJ2-7	NA	TRBD1	CASSLDGQAISYEQYF	TGTGCCAGCAGTTTAGACGGACAGGCTATCTCCTACGAGCAGTACTTC
TRBV19	TRBJ1-1	NA	NA	CASSSSQGTEAFF	TGTGCCAGTAGTAGCTCACAGGGCACTGAAGCTTTCTTT
TRBV28	TRBJ2-5	NA	TRBD1	CAGTRGCETQYF	TGTGCCGGTACCAGGGGGTGCGAGACCCAGTACTTC
TRBV2	TRBJ2-5	NA	NA	CASKGLQETQYF	TGTGCCAGCAAGGGACTCCAAGAGACCCAGTACTTC
TRBV19	TRBJ2-3	NA	NA	CASTDRPAGPTLGTDTQYF	TGTGCCAGTACTGATCGGCCAGCGGGCCCCACCCTCGGGACAGATACGCAGTATTTT
TRBV13	TRBJ1-2	NA	TRBD1	CASSLTGAGYGYTF	TGTGCCAGCAGCTTAACAGGGGCAGGCTATGGCTACACCTTC
TRBV6-6	TRBJ1-2	NA	NA	CASSYSGVPNYGYTF	TGTGCCAGCAGTTACTCGGGTGTCCCCAACTATGGCTACACCTTC
TRBV4-1	TRBJ2-3	NA	TRBD2	CASSHLRREGLTDTQYF	TGCGCCAGCAGCCACCTACGGCGGGAGGGCCTGACAGATACGCAGTATTTT
TRBV6-5	TRBJ1-6	NA	TRBD1	CASSWTGKNSPLHF	TGTGCCAGCAGTTGGACAGGGAAGAATTCACCCCTCCACTTT
TRBV6-5	TRBJ1-4	NA	NA	CASSPPRGTNEKLFF	TGTGCCAGCAGTCCGCCACGAGGCACTAATGAAAAACTGTTTTTT
TRBV19	TRBJ1-2	NA	NA	CASSISQPAGYGYTF	TGTGCCAGTAGTATATCTCAGCCCGCCGGCTATGGCTACACCTTC
TRBV11-2	TRBJ1-1	NA	TRBD1	CASRSGQGVSEAFF	TGTGCCAGCAGGTCCGGACAGGGGGTGTCTGAAGCTTTCTTT
TRBV11-2	TRBJ1-5	NA	NA	CASSLGLFRDINQPQHF	TGTGCCAGCAGCTTAGGCCTTTTCCGGGACATTAATCAGCCCCAGCATTTT
TRBV19	TRBJ2-7	NA	TRBD2	CASSIAGGASSYEQYF	TGTGCCAGTAGTATAGCCGGGGGGGCGTCATCCTACGAGCAGTACTTC